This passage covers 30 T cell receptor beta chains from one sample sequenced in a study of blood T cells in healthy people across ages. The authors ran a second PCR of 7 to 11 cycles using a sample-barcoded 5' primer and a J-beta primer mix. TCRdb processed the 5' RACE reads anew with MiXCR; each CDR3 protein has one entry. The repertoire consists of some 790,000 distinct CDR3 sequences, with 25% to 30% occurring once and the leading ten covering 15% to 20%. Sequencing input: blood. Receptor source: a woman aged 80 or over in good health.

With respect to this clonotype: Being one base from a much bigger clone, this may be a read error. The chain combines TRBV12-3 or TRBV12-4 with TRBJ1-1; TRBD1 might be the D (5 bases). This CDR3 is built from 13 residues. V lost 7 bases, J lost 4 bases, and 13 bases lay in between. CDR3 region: CASNQHGATEAFF. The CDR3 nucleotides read TGTGCCAGCAATCAACATGGGGCCACTGAAGCTTTCTTT.

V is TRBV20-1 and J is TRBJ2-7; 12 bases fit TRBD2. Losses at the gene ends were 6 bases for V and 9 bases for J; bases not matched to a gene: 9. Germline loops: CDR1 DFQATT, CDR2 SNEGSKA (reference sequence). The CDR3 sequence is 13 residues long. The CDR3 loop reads CSAWLAGGRGQYF. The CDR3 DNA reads TGCAGTGCCTGGCTAGCGGGGGGGAGAGGGCAGTACTTC.

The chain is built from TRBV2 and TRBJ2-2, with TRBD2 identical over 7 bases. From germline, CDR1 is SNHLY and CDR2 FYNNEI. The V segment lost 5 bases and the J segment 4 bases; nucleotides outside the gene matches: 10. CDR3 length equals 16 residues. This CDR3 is CASSLLKGLGTGELFF. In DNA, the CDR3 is TGTGCCAGCAGTCTGCTAAAAGGACTAGGCACCGGGGAGCTGTTTTTT.

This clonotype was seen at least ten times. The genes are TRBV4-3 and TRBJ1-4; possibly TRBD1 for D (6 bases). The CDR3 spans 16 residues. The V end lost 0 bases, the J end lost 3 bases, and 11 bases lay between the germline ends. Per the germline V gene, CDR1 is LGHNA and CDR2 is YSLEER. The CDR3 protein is CASSQDPQGSNEKLFF. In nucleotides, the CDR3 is TGCGCCAGCAGCCAAGATCCCCAGGGGTCTAATGAAAAACTGTTTTTT.

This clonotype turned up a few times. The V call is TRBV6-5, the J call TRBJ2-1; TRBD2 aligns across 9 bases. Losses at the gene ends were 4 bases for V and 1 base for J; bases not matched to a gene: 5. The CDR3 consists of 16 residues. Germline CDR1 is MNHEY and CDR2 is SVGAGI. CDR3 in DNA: TGTGCCAGCAGTTTAGTAGCGGGGGTATCCTACAATGAGCAGTTCTTC. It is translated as CASSLVAGVSYNEQFF.

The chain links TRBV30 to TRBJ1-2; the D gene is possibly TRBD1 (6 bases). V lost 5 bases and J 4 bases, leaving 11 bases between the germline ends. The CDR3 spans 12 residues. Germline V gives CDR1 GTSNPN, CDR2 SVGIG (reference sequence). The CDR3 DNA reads TGTGCCTGGGGGAGGGGGTTCTATGGCTACACCTTC. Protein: CAWGRGFYGYTF.

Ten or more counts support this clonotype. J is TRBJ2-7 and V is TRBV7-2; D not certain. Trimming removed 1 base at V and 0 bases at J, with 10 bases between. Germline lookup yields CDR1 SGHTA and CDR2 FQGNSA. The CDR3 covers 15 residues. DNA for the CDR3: TGTGCCAGCAGCTTAGGTGCAGAGAGCTCCTACGAGCAGTACTTC. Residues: CASSLGAESSYEQYF.

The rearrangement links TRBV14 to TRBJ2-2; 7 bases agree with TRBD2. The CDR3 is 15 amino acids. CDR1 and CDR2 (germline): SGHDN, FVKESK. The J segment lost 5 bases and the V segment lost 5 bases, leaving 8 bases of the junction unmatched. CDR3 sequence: CASSEAREGTGELFF. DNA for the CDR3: TGTGCCAGCAGCGAGGCCAGGGAGGGAACCGGGGAGCTGTTTTTT.

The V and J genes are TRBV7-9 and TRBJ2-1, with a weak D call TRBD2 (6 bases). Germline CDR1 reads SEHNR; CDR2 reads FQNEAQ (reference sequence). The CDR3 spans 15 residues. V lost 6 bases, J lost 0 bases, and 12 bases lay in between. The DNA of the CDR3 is TGTGCCAGCAGGGAGGGCAAAAGCTCCTACAATGAGCAGTTCTTC. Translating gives CASREGKSSYNEQFF.

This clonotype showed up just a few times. CDR3 in amino acids: CASSPIPRAYQETQYF. The CDR3 nucleotides are TGTGCCAGCAGCCCCATACCAAGGGCCTATCAAGAGACCCAGTACTTC. The chain combines TRBV14 with TRBJ2-5; D is ambiguous. The CDR3 consists of 16 residues. V lost 4 bases, J lost 2 bases, and 17 bases lay in between. Germline-derived CDR1 and CDR2 are SGHDN and FVKESK.

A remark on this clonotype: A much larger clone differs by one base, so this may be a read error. This CDR3 is CSAQLLLAGVRNEQFF. The CDR3 DNA reads TGCAGTGCCCAACTCTTACTAGCGGGGGTTCGGAATGAGCAGTTCTTC. The chain employs TRBV20-1 and TRBJ2-1; TRBD2 matches 11 bases. V dropped 6 bases and J dropped 7; count of bases not matched to a gene: 14. Germline V gives CDR1 DFQATT, CDR2 SNEGSKA (reference sequence). The CDR3 loop spans 16 amino acids.

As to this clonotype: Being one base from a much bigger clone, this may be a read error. The CDR3 DNA is TGTGCCAGCAAACAGGACACAGATACGCAGTATTTT. This translates into CASKQDTDTQYF. The rearrangement uses TRBV11-3 and TRBJ2-3; possible D gene TRBD1, 5 bases. Trimming shortened V by 7 bases and J by 2 bases, and 7 bases separated the two germline ends. This CDR3 region has 12 residues. Germline V lookup: CDR1 SGHNT, CDR2 YENEEA.

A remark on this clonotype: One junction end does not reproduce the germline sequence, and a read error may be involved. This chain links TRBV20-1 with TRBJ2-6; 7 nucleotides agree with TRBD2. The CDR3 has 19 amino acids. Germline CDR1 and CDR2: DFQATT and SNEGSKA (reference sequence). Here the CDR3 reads CSARGVRGAGVSGTNVLTF. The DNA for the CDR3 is TGCAGTGCTAGGGGAGTTCGCGGGGCGGGGGTCTCTGGGACCAACGTCCTGACTTTC.

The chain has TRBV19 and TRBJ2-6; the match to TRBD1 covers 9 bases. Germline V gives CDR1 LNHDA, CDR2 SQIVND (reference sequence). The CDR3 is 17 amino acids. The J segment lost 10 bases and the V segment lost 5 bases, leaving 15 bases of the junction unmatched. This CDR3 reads CASSAQGQGPNRNVLTF. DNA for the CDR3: TGTGCCAGTAGTGCCCAGGGACAGGGCCCAAATCGGAACGTCCTGACTTTC.

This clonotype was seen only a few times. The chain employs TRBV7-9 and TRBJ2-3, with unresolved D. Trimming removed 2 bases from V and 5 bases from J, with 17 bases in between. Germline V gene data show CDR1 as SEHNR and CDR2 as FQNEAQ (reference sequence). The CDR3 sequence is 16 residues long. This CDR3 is CASSLQWQTIVDTQYF. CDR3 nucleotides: TGTGCCAGCAGCTTACAATGGCAGACCATCGTAGATACGCAGTATTTT.

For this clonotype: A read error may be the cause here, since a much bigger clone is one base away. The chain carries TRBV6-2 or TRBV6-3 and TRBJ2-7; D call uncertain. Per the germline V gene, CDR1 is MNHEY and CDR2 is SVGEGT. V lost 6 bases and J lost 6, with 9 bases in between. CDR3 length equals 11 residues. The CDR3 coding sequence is TGTGCCAGCAGGGACCGCAGCGAGCAGTACTTC. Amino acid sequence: CASRDRSEQYF.

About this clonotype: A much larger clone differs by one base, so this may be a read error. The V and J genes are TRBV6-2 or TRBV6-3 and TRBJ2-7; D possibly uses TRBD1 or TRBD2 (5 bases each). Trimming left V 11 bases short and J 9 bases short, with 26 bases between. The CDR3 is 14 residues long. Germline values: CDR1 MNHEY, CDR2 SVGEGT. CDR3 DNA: TGTGCCTGCCGCCCTGGGGACCACCTACAAGGGCAGTACTTC. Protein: CACRPGDHLQGQYF.

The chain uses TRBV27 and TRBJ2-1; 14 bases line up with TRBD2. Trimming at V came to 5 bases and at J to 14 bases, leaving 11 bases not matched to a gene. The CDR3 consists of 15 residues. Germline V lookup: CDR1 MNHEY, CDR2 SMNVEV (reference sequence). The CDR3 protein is CASSQLTSGGVNEFF. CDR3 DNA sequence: TGTGCCAGCAGTCAACTGACTAGCGGGGGGGTTAACGAGTTCTTC.

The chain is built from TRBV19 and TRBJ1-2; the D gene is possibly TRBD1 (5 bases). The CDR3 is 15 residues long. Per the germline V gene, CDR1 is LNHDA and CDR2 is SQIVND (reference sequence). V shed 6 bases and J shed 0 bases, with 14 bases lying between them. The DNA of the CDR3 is TGTGCCAGTAGATTAACCGACAGTGCTAACTATGGCTACACCTTC. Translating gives CASRLTDSANYGYTF.

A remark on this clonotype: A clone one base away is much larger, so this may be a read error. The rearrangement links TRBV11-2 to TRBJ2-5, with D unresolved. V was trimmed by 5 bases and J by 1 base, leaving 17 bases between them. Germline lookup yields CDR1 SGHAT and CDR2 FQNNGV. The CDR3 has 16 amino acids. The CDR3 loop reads CASSPRSTPPQETQYF. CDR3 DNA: TGTGCCAGCAGCCCAAGATCGACTCCTCCCCAAGAGACCCAGTACTTC.

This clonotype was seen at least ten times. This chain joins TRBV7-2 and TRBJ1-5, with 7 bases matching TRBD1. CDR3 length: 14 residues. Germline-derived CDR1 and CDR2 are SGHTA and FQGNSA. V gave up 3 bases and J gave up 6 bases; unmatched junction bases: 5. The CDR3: CASSFDREVQPQHF. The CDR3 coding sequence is TGTGCCAGCAGCTTCGACAGGGAGGTTCAGCCCCAGCATTTT.

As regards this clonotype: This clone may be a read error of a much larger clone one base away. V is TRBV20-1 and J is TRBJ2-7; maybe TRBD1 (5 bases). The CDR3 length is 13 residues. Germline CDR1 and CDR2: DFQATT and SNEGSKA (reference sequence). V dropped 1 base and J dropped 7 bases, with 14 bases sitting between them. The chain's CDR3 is CSARAPETAEQYF. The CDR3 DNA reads TGCAGTGCTAGAGCCCCCGAGACAGCTGAGCAGTACTTC.

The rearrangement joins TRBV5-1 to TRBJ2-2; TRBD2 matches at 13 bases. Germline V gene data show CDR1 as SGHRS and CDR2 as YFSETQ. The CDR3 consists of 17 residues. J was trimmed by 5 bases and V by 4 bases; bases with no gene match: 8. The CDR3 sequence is CASSISPGLAGTGELFF. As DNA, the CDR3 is TGCGCCAGCAGCATTTCTCCGGGACTAGCGGGAACCGGGGAGCTGTTTTTT.

CDR3 loop: CSAKRPTYTDTQYF. In nucleotides, the CDR3 is TGCAGTGCTAAGAGGCCTACCTACACAGATACGCAGTATTTT. The chain employs TRBV20-1 and TRBJ2-3; no definite D call. From germline, CDR1 is DFQATT and CDR2 SNEGSKA (reference sequence). The ends were cut back, 4 bases at V and 2 bases at J, with 13 bases in the middle. The CDR3 sequence is 14 residues long.

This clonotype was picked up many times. The CDR3: CAISESNGRGYTF. CDR3 nucleotide sequence: TGTGCCATCAGTGAGTCGAACGGCCGAGGCTACACCTTC. The chain carries TRBV10-3 and TRBJ1-2; unclear D gene. V gave up 0 bases and J gave up 8 bases, with 10 bases separating them. This CDR3 is built from 13 residues. Germline V lookup: CDR1 ENHRY, CDR2 SYGVKD.

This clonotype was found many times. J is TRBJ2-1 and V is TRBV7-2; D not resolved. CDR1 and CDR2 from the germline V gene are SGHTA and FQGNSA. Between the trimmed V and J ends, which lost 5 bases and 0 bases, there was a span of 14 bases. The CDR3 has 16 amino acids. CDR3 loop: CASSPISTPSYNEQFF. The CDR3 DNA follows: TGTGCCAGCAGCCCCATTTCGACACCCTCCTACAATGAGCAGTTCTTC.

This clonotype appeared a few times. CDR3 sequence reads: CASSLQPGPQETQYF. The CDR3 bases are TGCGCCAGCAGCCTTCAGCCGGGACCGCAAGAGACCCAGTACTTC. The chain combines TRBV5-1 with TRBJ2-5; the D call may be TRBD1 or TRBD2 (5 bases each). The V gene's germline CDR1 is SGHRS and CDR2 YFSETQ. The V end was cut by 4 bases, the J end by 2 bases, with 15 bases between. The CDR3 extends over 15 amino acids.

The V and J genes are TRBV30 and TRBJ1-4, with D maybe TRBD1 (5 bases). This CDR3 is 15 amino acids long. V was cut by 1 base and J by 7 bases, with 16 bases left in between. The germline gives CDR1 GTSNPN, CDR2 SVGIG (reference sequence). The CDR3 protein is CAWSGSQGRAEKLFF. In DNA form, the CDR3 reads TGTGCCTGGAGTGGCTCGCAGGGTCGGGCTGAAAAACTGTTTTTT.

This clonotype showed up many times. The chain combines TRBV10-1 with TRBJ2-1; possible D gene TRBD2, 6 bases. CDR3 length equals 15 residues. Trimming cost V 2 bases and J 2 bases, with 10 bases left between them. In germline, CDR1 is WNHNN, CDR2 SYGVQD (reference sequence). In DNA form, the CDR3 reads TGCGCCAGCAGTGAGCGGCGGGGACCCTACAATGAGCAGTTCTTC. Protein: CASSERRGPYNEQFF.

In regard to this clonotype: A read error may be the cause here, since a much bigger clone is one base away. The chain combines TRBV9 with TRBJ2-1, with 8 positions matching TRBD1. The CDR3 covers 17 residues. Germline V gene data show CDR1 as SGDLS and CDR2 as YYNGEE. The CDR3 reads CAGSVGIGQGARNEQFF. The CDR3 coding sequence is TGTGCCGGCAGCGTAGGAATAGGGCAGGGGGCGCGGAATGAGCAGTTCTTC.